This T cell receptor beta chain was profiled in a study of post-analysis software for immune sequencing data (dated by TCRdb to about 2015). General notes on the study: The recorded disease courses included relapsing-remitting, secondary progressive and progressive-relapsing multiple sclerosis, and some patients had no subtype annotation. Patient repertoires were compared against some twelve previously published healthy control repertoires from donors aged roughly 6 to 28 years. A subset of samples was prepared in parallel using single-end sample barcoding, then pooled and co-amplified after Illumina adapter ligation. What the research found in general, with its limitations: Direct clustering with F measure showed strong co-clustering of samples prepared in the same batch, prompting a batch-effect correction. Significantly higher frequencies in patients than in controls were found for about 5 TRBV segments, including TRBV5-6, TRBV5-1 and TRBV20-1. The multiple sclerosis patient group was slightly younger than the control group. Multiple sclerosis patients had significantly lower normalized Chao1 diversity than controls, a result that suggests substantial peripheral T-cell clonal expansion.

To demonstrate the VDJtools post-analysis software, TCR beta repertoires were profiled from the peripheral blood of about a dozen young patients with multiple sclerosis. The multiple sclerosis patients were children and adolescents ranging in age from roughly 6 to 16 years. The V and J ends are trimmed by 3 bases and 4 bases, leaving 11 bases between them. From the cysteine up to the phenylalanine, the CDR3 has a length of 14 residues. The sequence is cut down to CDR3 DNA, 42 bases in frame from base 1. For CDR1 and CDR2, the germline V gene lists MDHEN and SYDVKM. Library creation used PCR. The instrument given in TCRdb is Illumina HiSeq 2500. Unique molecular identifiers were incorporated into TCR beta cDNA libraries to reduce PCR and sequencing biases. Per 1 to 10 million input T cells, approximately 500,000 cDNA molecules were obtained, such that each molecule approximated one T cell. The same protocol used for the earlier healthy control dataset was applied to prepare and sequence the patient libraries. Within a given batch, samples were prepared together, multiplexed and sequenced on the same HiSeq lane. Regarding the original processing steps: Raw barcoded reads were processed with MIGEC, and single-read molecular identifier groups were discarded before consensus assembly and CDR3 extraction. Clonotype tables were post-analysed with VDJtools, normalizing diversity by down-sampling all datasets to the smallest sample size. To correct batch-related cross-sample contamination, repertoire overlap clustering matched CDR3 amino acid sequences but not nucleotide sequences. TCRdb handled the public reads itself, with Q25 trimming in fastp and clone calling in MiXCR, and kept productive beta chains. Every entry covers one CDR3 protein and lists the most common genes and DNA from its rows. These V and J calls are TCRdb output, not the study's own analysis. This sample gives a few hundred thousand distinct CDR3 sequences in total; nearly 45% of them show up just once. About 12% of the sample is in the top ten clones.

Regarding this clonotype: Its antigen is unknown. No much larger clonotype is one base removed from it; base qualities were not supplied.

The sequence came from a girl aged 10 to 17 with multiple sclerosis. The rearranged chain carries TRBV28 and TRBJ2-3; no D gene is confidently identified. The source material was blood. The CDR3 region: CASSFPQAPDTQYF. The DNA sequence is TGTGCCAGCAGTTTTCCCCAAGCCCCAGATACGCAGTATTTT.